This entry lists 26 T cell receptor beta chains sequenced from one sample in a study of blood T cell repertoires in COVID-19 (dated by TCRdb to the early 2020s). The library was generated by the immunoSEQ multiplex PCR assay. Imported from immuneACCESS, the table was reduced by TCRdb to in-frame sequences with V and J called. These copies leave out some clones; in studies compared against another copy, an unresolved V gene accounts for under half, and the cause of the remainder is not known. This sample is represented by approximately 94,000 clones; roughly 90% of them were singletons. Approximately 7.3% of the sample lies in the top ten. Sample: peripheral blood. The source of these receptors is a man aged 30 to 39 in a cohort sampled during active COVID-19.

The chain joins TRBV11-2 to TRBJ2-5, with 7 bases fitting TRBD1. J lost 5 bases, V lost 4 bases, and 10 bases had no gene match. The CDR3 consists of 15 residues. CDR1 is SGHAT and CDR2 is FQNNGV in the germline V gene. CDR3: CASSWQGQRRETQYF. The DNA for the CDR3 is TGTGCCAGCAGCTGGCAGGGACAGCGTAGGGAGACCCAGTACTTC.

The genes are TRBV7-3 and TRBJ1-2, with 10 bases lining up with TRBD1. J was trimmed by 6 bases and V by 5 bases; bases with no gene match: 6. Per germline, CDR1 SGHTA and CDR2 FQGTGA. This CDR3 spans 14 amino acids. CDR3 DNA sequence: TGTGCCAGCAGCACTCGACAGGGGGCCCATGGCTACACCTTC. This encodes CASSTRQGAHGYTF. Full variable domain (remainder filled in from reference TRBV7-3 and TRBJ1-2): GAGVSQTPSNKVTEKGKYVELRCDPISGHTALYWYRQSLGQGPEFLIYFQGTGAADDSGLPNDRFFAVRPEGSVSTLKIQRTERGDSAVYLCASSTRQGAHGYTFGSGTRLTVV.

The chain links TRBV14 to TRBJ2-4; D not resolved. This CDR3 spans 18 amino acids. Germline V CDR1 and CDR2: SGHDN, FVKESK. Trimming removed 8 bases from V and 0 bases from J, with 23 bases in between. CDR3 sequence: CASRSTIAHNLAKNIQYF. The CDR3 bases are TGTGCCAGCCGTAGCACGATAGCCCACAATCTAGCCAAAAACATTCAGTACTTC.

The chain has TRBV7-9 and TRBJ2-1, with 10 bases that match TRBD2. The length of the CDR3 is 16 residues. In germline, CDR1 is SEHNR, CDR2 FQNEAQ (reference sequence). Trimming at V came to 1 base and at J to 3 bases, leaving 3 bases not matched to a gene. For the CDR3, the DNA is TGTGCCAGCAGCTTAGAGGCTAGCGGGGGCTACAATGAGCAGTTCTTC. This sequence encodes CASSLEASGGYNEQFF.

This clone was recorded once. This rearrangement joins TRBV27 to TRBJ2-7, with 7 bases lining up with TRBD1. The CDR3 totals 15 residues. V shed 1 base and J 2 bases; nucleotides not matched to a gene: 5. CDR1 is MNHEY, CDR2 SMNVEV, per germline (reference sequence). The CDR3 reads CASSLYPDRTYEQYF. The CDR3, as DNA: TGTGCCAGCAGTTTATACCCGGACAGGACCTACGAGCAGTACTTC.

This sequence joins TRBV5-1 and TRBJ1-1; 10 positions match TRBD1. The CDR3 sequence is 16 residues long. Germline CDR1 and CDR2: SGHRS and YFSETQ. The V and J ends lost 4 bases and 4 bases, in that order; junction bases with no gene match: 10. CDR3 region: CASSTGTGDGGTEAFF. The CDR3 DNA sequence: TGCGCCAGCAGCACCGGGACAGGGGATGGGGGCACTGAAGCTTTCTTT.

CDR3 loop: CASSLGDSKRQYF. The CDR3 DNA follows: TGTGCCAGCAGCTTAGGCGACAGTAAGCGGCAGTACTTC. This chain uses TRBV7-8 with TRBJ2-7; TRBD1 might be the D (5 bases). Trimming stripped 1 base from V and 9 bases from J, with 13 bases between. The CDR3 extends over 13 amino acids. Germline CDR1 and CDR2: SGHVS and FQNEAQ. The entire variable domain, with the rest obtained from reference TRBV7-8 and TRBJ2-7, is as follows: GAGVSQSPRYKVAKRGQDVALRCDPISGHVSLFWYQQALGQGPEFLTYFQNEAQLDKSGLPSDRFFAERPEGSVSTLKIQRTQQEDSAVYLCASSLGDSKRQYFGPGTRLTVT.

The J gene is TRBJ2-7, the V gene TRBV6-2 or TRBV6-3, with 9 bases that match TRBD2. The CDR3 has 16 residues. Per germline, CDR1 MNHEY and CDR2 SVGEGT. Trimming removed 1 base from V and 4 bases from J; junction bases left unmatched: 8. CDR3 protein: CASSYLISGGSYEQYF. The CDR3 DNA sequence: TGTGCCAGCAGTTACTTGATTAGCGGGGGCTCGTACGAGCAGTACTTC.

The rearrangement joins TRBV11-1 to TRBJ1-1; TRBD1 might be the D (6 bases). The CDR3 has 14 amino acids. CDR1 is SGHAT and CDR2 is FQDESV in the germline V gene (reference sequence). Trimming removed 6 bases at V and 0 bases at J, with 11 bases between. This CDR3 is CASRAGALNTEAFF. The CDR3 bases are TGTGCCAGCAGGGCAGGGGCCCTGAACACTGAAGCTTTCTTT.

CDR3 DNA: TGCGCCAGCAGCGAACAGGGGGACACCGGGGAGCTGTTTTTT. It encodes CASSEQGDTGELFF. The chain joins TRBV5-1 to TRBJ2-2, with 8 positions matching TRBD1. Germline loops: CDR1 SGHRS, CDR2 YFSETQ. The CDR3 totals 14 residues. J lost 3 bases, V lost 4 bases, and 2 bases had no gene match.

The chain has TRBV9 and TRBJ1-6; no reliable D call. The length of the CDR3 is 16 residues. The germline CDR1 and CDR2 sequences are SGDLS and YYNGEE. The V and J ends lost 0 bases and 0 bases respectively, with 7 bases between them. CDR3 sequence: CASSVAPISYNSPLHF. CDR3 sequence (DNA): TGTGCCAGCAGCGTAGCCCCTATCTCCTATAATTCACCCCTCCACTTT.

CDR3 sequence reads: CASSSDRREQYF. In DNA form, the CDR3 reads TGTGCCAGCAGCTCAGACAGGCGCGAGCAGTACTTC. V usage is TRBV12-3 or TRBV12-4 and J usage is TRBJ2-7, with D perhaps TRBD1 (6 bases). The V gene lost 6 bases and the J gene lost 6 bases, with 12 bases spanning the gap. The CDR3 sequence is 12 residues long.

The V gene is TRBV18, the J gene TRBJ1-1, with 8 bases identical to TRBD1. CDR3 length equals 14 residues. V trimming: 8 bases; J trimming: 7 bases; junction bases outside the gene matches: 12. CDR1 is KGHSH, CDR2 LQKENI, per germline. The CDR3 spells CASAGGTGGVEAFF. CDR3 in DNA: TGTGCCAGCGCAGGGGGAACAGGGGGAGTTGAAGCTTTCTTT.

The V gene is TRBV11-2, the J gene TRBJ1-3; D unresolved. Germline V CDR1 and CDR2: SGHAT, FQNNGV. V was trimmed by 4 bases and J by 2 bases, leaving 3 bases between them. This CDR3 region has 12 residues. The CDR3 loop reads CASSSTGNTIYF. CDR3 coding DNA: TGTGCCAGCAGCTCCACTGGAAACACCATATATTTT.

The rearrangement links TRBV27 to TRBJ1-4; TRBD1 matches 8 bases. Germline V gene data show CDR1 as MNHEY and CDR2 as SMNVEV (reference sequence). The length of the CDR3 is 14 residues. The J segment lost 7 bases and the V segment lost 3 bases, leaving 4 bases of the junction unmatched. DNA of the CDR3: TGTGCCAGCAGTTTGACAGGGGAAGCTGAAAAACTGTTTTTT. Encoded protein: CASSLTGEAEKLFF.

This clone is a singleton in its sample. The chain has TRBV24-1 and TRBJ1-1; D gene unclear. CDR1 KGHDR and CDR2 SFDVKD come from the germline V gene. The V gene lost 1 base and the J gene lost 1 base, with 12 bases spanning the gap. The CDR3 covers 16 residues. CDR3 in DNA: TGTGCCACCAGTGATTTTATTTACCGGGAGAACACTGAAGCTTTCTTT. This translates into CATSDFIYRENTEAFF.

CDR3 sequence (DNA): TGTGCCAGCAGCTTACGACTAGCCCAGACTATTGATTCCTACAATGAGCAGTTCTTC. It encodes CASSLRLAQTIDSYNEQFF. The rearrangement joins TRBV7-2 to TRBJ2-1; 7 nucleotides line up with TRBD2. V was clipped by 2 bases and J by 1 base; unmatched bases: 14. CDR3 size: 19 residues. Germline CDR1 SGHTA, CDR2 FQGNSA.

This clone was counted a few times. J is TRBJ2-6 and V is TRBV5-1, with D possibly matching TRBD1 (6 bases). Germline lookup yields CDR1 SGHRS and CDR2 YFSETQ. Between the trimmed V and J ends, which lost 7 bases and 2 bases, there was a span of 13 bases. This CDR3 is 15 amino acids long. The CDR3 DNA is TGCGCCAGCGGGTCAGGGGACCCTGGGGCCAACGTCCTGACTTTC. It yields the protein CASGSGDPGANVLTF.

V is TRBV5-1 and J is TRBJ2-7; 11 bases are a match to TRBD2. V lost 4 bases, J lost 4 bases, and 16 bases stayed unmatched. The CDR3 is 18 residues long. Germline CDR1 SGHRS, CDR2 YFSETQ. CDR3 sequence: CASSPRPQTSGVPYEQYF. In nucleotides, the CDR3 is TGCGCCAGCAGCCCCCGGCCCCAGACTAGCGGGGTCCCTTACGAGCAGTACTTC.

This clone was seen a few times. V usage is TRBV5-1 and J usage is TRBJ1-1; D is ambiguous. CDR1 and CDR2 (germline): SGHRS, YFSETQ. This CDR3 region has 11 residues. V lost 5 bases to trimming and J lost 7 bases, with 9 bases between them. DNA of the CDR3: TGCGCCAGCAGATTAACCAGTGAAGCTTTCTTT. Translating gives CASRLTSEAFF.

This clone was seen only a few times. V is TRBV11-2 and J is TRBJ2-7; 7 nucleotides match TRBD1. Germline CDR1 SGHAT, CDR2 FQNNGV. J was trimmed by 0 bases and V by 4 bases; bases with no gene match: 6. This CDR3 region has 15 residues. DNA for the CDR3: TGTGCCAGCAGCTCGGGACAGACCGGCTCCTACGAGCAGTACTTC. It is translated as CASSSGQTGSYEQYF. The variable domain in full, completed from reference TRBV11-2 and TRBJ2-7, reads EAGVAQSPRYKIIEKRQSVAFWCNPISGHATLYWYQQILGQGPKLLIQFQNNGVVDDSQLPKDRFSAERLKGVDSTLKIQPAKLEDSAVYLCASSSGQTGSYEQYFGPGTRLTVT.

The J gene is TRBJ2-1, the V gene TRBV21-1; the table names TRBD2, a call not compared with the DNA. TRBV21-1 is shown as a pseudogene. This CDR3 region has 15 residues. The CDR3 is CASRELAGEDNEQFF. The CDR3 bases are TGTGCCAGCCGAGAACTAGCGGGGGAGGACAATGAGCAGTTCTTC.

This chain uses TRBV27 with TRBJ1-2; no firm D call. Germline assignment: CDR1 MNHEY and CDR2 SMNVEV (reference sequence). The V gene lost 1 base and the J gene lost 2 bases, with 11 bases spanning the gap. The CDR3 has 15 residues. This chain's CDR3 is CASSLYLGPNYGYTF. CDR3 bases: TGTGCCAGCAGTTTATATCTGGGCCCGAACTATGGCTACACCTTC.

Here the CDR3 reads CASSYRTGGTYEQYF. CDR3 DNA: TGTGCCAGCAGCTACAGGACAGGGGGCACCTACGAGCAGTACTTC. The gene calls are TRBV5-4 and TRBJ2-7; 11 positions match TRBD1. This CDR3 comprises 15 residues. V dropped 3 bases and J dropped 2; count of bases not matched to a gene: 4. Looked up from germline, CDR1 is SGHNT and CDR2 is YYREEE (reference sequence).

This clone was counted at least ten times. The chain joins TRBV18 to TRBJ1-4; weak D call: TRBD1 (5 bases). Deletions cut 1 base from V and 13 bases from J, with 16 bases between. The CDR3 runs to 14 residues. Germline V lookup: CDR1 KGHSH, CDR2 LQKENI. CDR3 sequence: CASSPRSGGDGLFF. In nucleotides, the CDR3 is TGTGCCAGCTCACCACGGAGCGGGGGGGACGGACTGTTTTTT.

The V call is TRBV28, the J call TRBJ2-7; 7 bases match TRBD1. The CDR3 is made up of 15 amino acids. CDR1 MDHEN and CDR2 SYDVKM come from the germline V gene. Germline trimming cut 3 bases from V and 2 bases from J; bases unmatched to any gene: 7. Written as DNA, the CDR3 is TGTGCCAGCAGTTTGAGGGGACAGCTGCCCTACGAGCAGTACTTC. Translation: CASSLRGQLPYEQYF.